Shown below are 30 T cell receptor beta chains from a single sample sequenced in a study of Ad26.COV2.S vaccination and SARS-CoV-2 variants. Sample treatment: over 15 received Ad26.COV2.S at low or high dose, single or two shots; about five received placebo; per-sample allocation not given. The samples date from day 63 after the first vaccine or placebo injection. TCRdb's table, derived via immunoSEQ multiplex PCR, lists solely in-frame clones and lacks some. The sample contains some 410,000 clones, over 80% of which appear only once. The sequenced sample was peripheral blood, obtained in a trial of Ad26.COV2.S vaccine versus placebo. Every receptor here comes from a person aged 18-65 years who received the Ad26.COV2.S COVID-19 vaccine or a placebo.

This chain joins TRBV5-4 and TRBJ2-5; no reliable D call. Trimming took off 2 bases at V and 4 bases at J, with 6 bases between the two ends. CDR1 is SGHNT and CDR2 is YYREEE in the germline V gene (reference sequence). The CDR3 extends over 12 amino acids. The DNA for the CDR3 is TGTGCCAGCAGCTTCGTTGGAGAGACCCAGTACTTC. Translating gives CASSFVGETQYF.

In this sample, this clone turned up once. The chain is built from TRBV7-2 and TRBJ1-3; D is ambiguous. Germline CDR1 is SGHTA and CDR2 is FQGNSA. The germline V and J ends were trimmed by 2 bases and 0 bases, with 5 bases remaining between them. The CDR3 extends over 14 amino acids. CDR3 sequence reads: CASSLTNSGNTIYF. The CDR3 bases are TGTGCCAGCAGCTTAACGAACTCTGGAAACACCATATATTTT. Complete variable domain (other parts from reference TRBV7-2 and TRBJ1-3): GAGVSQSPSNKVTEKGKDVELRCDPISGHTALYWYRQSLGQGLEFLIYFQGNSAPDKSGLPSDRFSAERTGGSVSTLTIQRTQQEDSAVYLCASSLTNSGNTIYFGEGSWLTVV.

The chain carries TRBV6-2 or TRBV6-3 and TRBJ1-5, with TRBD1 identical over 8 bases. V was clipped by 0 bases and J by 0 bases; unmatched bases: 7. This CDR3 is built from 18 residues. Germline CDR1 is MNHEY and CDR2 is SVGEGT. CDR3 in amino acids: CASSYSTGGFYSNQPQHF. For the CDR3, the DNA is TGTGCCAGCAGTTACTCTACAGGGGGGTTTTATAGCAATCAGCCCCAGCATTTT.

The chain joins TRBV4-3 to TRBJ1-4; D gene unclear. The CDR3 contains 14 residues. From germline, CDR1 is LGHNA and CDR2 YSLEER. V was trimmed by 3 bases and J by 7 bases, leaving 12 bases between them. As DNA, the CDR3 is TGCGCCAGCAGCCAGGATCGGACGGGTGAAAAACTGTTTTTT. The encoded protein is CASSQDRTGEKLFF.

This sequence joins TRBV7-9 and TRBJ1-2, with D possibly being TRBD1 (6 bases). CDR3 length: 18 amino acids. CDR1 SEHNR and CDR2 FQNEAQ come from the germline V gene (reference sequence). Trimming left V 5 bases short and J 3 bases short, with 25 bases between. The CDR3 spells CASSRTRDTYPRDYGYTF. As DNA, the CDR3 is TGTGCCAGCAGCCGCACCCGGGACACTTACCCCAGGGACTATGGCTACACCTTC.

The V call is TRBV10-3, the J call TRBJ2-3, with 12 bases lining up with TRBD2. The ends lost 0 bases at V and 1 base at J; junction bases unmatched: 14. Germline V CDR1 and CDR2: ENHRY, SYGVKD. The CDR3 runs to 21 residues. In DNA, the CDR3 is TGTGCCATCAGTGAGTCACGGCTAGCGGGGGGGCTAAATGGAGGCACAGATACGCAGTATTTT. Translation gives CAISESRLAGGLNGGTDTQYF.

This clone was observed a handful of times. V gene TRBV5-6 combines with J gene TRBJ1-4, with TRBD1 identical over 7 bases. Looked up from germline, CDR1 is SGHDT and CDR2 is YYEEEE. The trim removed 3 bases at V and 0 bases at J, leaving 11 bases unmatched. The CDR3 is 18 residues long. The CDR3 here is CASSSRTGLPSTNEKLFF. CDR3 bases: TGTGCCAGCAGCTCGCGGACAGGCCTACCCTCAACTAATGAAAAACTGTTTTTT.

The chain couples TRBV5-8 to TRBJ1-2; no clear D. Germline V gene data show CDR1 as SGHTS and CDR2 as YDEGEE. V lost 2 bases and J 0 bases, leaving 8 bases between the germline ends. The CDR3 length is 14 residues. DNA for the CDR3: TGTGCCAGCAGCTTCGTCAGAGCTAACTATGGCTACACCTTC. It translates to CASSFVRANYGYTF.

This clone was detected only once. This chain links TRBV7-9 with TRBJ2-7, with D maybe TRBD2 (6 bases). This CDR3 region has 14 residues. Trimming removed 4 bases from V and 5 bases from J, with 15 bases in between. Germline loops: CDR1 SEHNR, CDR2 FQNEAQ (reference sequence). The CDR3 here is CASSYGARRDEQYF. The CDR3 DNA reads as TGTGCCAGCAGCTATGGGGCCAGGAGGGACGAGCAGTACTTC.

The J gene is TRBJ2-3, the V gene TRBV7-2, with 7 bases fitting TRBD2. Germline CDR1 and CDR2: SGHTA and FQGNSA. V was clipped by 3 bases and J by 0 bases; unmatched bases: 3. This CDR3 has 15 residues. In nucleotides, the CDR3 is TGTGCCAGCAGCTTGGGGGGGACGAGCACAGATACGCAGTATTTT. Its translation is CASSLGGTSTDTQYF.

This clone showed up just once. This chain's CDR3 is CASSLLAGPNTGELFF. The CDR3 bases are TGTGCCAGCAGCCTATTAGCGGGGCCGAACACCGGGGAGCTGTTTTTT. The chain couples TRBV7-9 to TRBJ2-2, with 8 bases aligning to TRBD2. Germline V gene lookup returns CDR1 SEHNR and CDR2 FQNEAQ (reference sequence). CDR3 length: 16 amino acids. V trimming: 5 bases; J trimming: 0 bases; junction bases outside the gene matches: 5.

The chain combines TRBV14 with TRBJ2-7; possibly TRBD2 for D (6 bases). Germline V gene lookup returns CDR1 SGHDN and CDR2 FVKESK. The CDR3 runs to 16 residues. V was clipped by 4 bases and J by 7 bases, with 23 bases between them. The CDR3 region is CASSPGGFSKGREQYF. CDR3 in DNA: TGTGCCAGCAGCCCCGGAGGGTTCTCGAAGGGTCGGGAGCAGTACTTC. The full variable domain, its missing parts supplied by reference TRBV14 and TRBJ2-7, is EAGVTQFPSHSVIEKGQTVTLRCDPISGHDNLYWYRRVMGKEIKFLLHFVKESKQDESGMPNNRFLAERTGGTYSTLKVQPAELEDSGVYFCASSPGGFSKGREQYFGPGTRLTVT.

This clone was recorded only once. The J gene is TRBJ1-4, the V gene TRBV2; D possibly corresponds to TRBD1 (6 bases). Germline CDR1 reads SNHLY; CDR2 reads FYNNEI. CDR3 length: 14 residues. Trimming stripped 7 bases from V and 5 bases from J, with 14 bases between. The CDR3 DNA is TGTGCCAGCACCGGGGGGGGGCTAAATGAAAAACTGTTTTTT. It is translated as CASTGGGLNEKLFF.

This clone occurred a few times. The genes are TRBV6-2 or TRBV6-3 and TRBJ1-5; no reliable D call. This CDR3 comprises 14 residues. In germline, CDR1 is MNHEY, CDR2 SVGEGT. Between the trimmed V and J ends, which lost 2 bases and 2 bases, there was a span of 7 bases. The CDR3 protein is CASSYASRNQPQHF. The CDR3 region has the DNA TGTGCCAGCAGTTACGCCAGTCGCAATCAGCCCCAGCATTTT.

The chain links TRBV4-1 to TRBJ1-5; perhaps TRBD1 as D (5 bases). V was cut by 0 bases and J by 7 bases, with 22 bases left in between. Germline V lookup: CDR1 MGHRA, CDR2 YSYEKL. The CDR3 contains 18 residues. The CDR3 sequence: CASSQDWGTGRAGQPQHF. Written as DNA, the CDR3 is TGCGCCAGCAGCCAAGATTGGGGCACCGGAAGGGCGGGGCAGCCCCAGCATTTT.

The gene calls are TRBV19 and TRBJ2-7; tentative D call: TRBD2 (6 bases). This CDR3 is built from 12 residues. V lost 3 bases, J lost 4 bases, and 7 bases lay in between. Germline CDR1 and CDR2: LNHDA and SQIVND (reference sequence). This CDR3 is CASSMGGYEQYF. The CDR3 nucleotides are TGTGCCAGTAGTATGGGAGGTTACGAGCAGTACTTC. Full variable domain (remainder filled in from reference TRBV19 and TRBJ2-7): DGGITQSPKYLFRKEGQNVTLSCEQNLNHDAMYWYRQDPGQGLRLIYYSQIVNDFQKGDIAEGYSVSREKKESFPLTVTSAQKNPTAFYLCASSMGGYEQYFGPGTRLTVT.

This clone has more than one count but fewer than ten. The chain has TRBV5-1 and TRBJ2-2; 7 bases are a match to TRBD1. Germline loops: CDR1 SGHRS, CDR2 YFSETQ. The V gene end was trimmed by 4 bases and the J gene end by 0 bases; junction bases not matched to a gene: 9. This CDR3 has 17 amino acids. The CDR3 DNA reads TGCGCCAGCAGCACAAGGACAGGAGCTACGAACACCGGGGAGCTGTTTTTT. Its protein is CASSTRTGATNTGELFF.

This clone has a single count. The gene calls are TRBV9 and TRBJ2-7; 10 bases line up with TRBD1. This CDR3 region has 14 residues. Germline V gives CDR1 SGDLS, CDR2 YYNGEE. The ends lost 4 bases at V and 4 bases at J; junction bases unmatched: 5. CDR3 sequence reads: CASSFGTGDYEQYF. In DNA, the CDR3 is TGTGCCAGCAGCTTCGGGACAGGGGATTACGAGCAGTACTTC.

The chain combines TRBV4-2 with TRBJ2-1, with TRBD1 as a possible D gene (5 bases). Between the trimmed V and J ends, which lost 3 bases and 5 bases, there was a span of 14 bases. CDR3 length: 15 residues. From germline, CDR1 is LGHNA and CDR2 YNFKEQ. The DNA of the CDR3 is TGTGCCAGCAGCCAGACAGTCGTCAGGGACAATGAGCAGTTCTTC. Its translation is CASSQTVVRDNEQFF.

The V call is TRBV6-5, the J call TRBJ1-2, with 7 positions matching TRBD1. Unmatched junction bases numbered 3, after V lost 6 bases and J lost 2 bases. CDR3 length equals 13 residues. Germline CDR1 MNHEY, CDR2 SVGAGI. The CDR3 nucleotides are TGTGCCAGCAGCGAGGACAGGAACTATGGCTACACCTTC. Its translation: CASSEDRNYGYTF.

The rearrangement joins TRBV7-2 to TRBJ2-7; a weak D match, TRBD2 (5 bases). Germline assignment: CDR1 SGHTA and CDR2 FQGNSA. V gave up 1 base and J gave up 7 bases, with 14 bases separating them. This CDR3 contains 14 residues. The CDR3 here is CASSLDSRPGEQYF. The CDR3 bases are TGTGCCAGCAGCTTAGACAGTCGCCCGGGGGAGCAGTACTTC.

V and J are TRBV7-9 and TRBJ2-1; weak D call: TRBD2 (6 bases). The CDR3 is made up of 15 amino acids. Looked up from germline, CDR1 is SEHNR and CDR2 is FQNEAQ (reference sequence). V lost 3 bases, J lost 4 bases, and 13 bases lay in between. The CDR3 spells CASSFGKTRYNEQFF. CDR3 nucleotides: TGTGCCAGCAGCTTTGGGAAGACTAGGTACAATGAGCAGTTCTTC.

The chain has TRBV7-8 and TRBJ1-5; 11 nucleotides agree with TRBD1. This CDR3 is built from 16 residues. Trimming removed 5 bases from V and 5 bases from J; junction bases left unmatched: 8. The germline CDR1 and CDR2 sequences are SGHVS and FQNEAQ. CDR3 sequence: CASSPWDRGYHQPQHF. The CDR3, as DNA: TGTGCCAGCAGCCCCTGGGACAGGGGGTACCATCAGCCCCAGCATTTT.

The V and J genes are TRBV6-5 and TRBJ2-7, with 8 bases aligning to TRBD1. This CDR3 has 16 residues. V trimming: 0 bases; J trimming: 5 bases; junction bases outside the gene matches: 9. CDR1 and CDR2 (germline): MNHEY, SVGAGI. The CDR3, as DNA: TGTGCCAGCAGTTACTCACCCCAGGGGGCGCTGGACGAGCAGTACTTC. Translation gives CASSYSPQGALDEQYF.

The CDR3 DNA reads TGTGCCAGCAGCTATGGGGGTCCTCCATATACCCTCCACTTT. This gives the protein CASSYGGPPYTLHF. The chain combines TRBV7-2 with TRBJ1-6; a weak D match, TRBD1 (5 bases). Germline assignment: CDR1 SGHTA and CDR2 FQGNSA. The CDR3 runs 14 residues. Trimming removed 4 bases from V and 14 bases from J, with 18 bases in between. The full variable domain, completed using reference TRBV7-2 and TRBJ1-6, is GAGVSQSPSNKVTEKGKDVELRCDPISGHTALYWYRQSLGQGLEFLIYFQGNSAPDKSGLPSDRFSAERTGGSVSTLTIQRTQQEDSAVYLCASSYGGPPYTLHFGNGTRLTVT.

The gene calls are TRBV28 and TRBJ1-1, with D hard to call. The CDR3 runs 11 residues. V lost 5 bases and J lost 4, with 5 bases in between. Germline CDR1 is MDHEN and CDR2 is SYDVKM. DNA of the CDR3: TGTGCCAGCAGTATACGCACTGAAGCTTTCTTT. This codes for CASSIRTEAFF.

This clone was observed once. This sequence joins TRBV28 and TRBJ2-5; TRBD1 matches 12 bases. The CDR3 totals 15 residues. After removal of 6 bases from V and 4 bases from J, the junction contained 6 bases not matched to a gene. CDR1 is MDHEN and CDR2 is SYDVKM in the germline V gene. The CDR3 nucleotides are TGTGCCAGCAGCCCAGGGACAGGGGGCGTAGAGACCCAGTACTTC. Translating it yields CASSPGTGGVETQYF.

The chain uses TRBV7-2 and TRBJ2-5; TRBD2 matches 8 bases. Unmatched junction bases numbered 6, after V lost 3 bases and J lost 3 bases. Germline CDR1 is SGHTA and CDR2 is FQGNSA. This CDR3 has 15 residues. This chain's CDR3 is CASSFYPAGEETQYF. DNA of the CDR3: TGTGCCAGCAGCTTTTATCCAGCGGGGGAAGAGACCCAGTACTTC. Filled out from reference TRBV7-2 and TRBJ2-5, the complete variable domain reads GAGVSQSPSNKVTEKGKDVELRCDPISGHTALYWYRQSLGQGLEFLIYFQGNSAPDKSGLPSDRFSAERTGGSVSTLTIQRTQQEDSAVYLCASSFYPAGEETQYFGPGTRLLVL.

The rearrangement links TRBV19 to TRBJ2-7; 8 bases are a match to TRBD2. V dropped 3 bases and J dropped 1; count of bases not matched to a gene: 5. The CDR3 runs to 15 residues. From germline, CDR1 is LNHDA and CDR2 SQIVND (reference sequence). The DNA for the CDR3 is TGTGCCAGTAGTATTGGTAGCGGGACTTCCTACGAGCAGTACTTC. This gives the protein CASSIGSGTSYEQYF.

This clone is a singleton in its sample. The chain is built from TRBV7-2 and TRBJ1-1; TRBD1 might be the D (5 bases). With 1 base removed from V and 3 bases from J, the gap between germline ends came to 6 bases. The length of the CDR3 is 13 residues. Germline lookup yields CDR1 SGHTA and CDR2 FQGNSA. CDR3 nucleotides: TGTGCCAGCAGCTTAGTGGGGGACACTGAAGCTTTCTTT. Translation: CASSLVGDTEAFF.